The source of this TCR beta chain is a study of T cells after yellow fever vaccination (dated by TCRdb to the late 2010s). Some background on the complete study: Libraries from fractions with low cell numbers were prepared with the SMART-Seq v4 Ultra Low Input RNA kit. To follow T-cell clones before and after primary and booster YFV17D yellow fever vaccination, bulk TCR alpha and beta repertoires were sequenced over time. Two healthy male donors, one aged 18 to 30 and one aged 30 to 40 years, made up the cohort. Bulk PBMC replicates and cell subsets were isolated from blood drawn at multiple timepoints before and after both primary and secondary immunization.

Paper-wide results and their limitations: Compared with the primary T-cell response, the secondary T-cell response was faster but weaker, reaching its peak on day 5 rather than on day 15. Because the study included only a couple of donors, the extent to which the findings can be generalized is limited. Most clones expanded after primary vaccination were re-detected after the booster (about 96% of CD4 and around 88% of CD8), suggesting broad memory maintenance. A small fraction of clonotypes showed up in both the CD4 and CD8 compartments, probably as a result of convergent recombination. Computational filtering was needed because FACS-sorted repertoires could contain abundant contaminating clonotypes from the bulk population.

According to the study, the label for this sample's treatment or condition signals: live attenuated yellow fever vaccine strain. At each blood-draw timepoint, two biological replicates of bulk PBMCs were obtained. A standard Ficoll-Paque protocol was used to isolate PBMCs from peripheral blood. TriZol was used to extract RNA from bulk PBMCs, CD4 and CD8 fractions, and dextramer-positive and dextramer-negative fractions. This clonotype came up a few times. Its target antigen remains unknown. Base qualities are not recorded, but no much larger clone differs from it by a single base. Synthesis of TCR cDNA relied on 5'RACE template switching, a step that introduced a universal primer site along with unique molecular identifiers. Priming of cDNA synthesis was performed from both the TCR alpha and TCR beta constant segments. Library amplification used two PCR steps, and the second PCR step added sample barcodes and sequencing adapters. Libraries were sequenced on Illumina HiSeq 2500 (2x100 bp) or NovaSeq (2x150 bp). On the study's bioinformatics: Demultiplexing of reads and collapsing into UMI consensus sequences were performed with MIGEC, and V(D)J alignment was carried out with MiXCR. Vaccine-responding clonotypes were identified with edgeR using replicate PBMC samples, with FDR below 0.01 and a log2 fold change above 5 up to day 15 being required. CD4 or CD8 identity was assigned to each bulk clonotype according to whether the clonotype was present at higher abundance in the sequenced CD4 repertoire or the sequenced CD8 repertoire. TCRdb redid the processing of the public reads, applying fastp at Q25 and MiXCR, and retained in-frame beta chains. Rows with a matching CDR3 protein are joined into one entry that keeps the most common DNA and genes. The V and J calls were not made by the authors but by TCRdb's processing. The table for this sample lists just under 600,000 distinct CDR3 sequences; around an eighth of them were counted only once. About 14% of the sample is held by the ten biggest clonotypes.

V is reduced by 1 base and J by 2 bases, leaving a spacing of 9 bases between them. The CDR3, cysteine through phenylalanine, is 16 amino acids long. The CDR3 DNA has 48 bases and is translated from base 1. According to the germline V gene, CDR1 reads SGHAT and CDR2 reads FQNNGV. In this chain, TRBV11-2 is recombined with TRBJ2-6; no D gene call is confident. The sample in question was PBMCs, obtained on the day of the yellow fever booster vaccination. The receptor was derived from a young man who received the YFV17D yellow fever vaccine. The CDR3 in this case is CASSLVRIAGANVLTF. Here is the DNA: TGTGCCAGCAGCTTAGTTCGTATCGCTGGGGCCAACGTCCTGACTTTC.